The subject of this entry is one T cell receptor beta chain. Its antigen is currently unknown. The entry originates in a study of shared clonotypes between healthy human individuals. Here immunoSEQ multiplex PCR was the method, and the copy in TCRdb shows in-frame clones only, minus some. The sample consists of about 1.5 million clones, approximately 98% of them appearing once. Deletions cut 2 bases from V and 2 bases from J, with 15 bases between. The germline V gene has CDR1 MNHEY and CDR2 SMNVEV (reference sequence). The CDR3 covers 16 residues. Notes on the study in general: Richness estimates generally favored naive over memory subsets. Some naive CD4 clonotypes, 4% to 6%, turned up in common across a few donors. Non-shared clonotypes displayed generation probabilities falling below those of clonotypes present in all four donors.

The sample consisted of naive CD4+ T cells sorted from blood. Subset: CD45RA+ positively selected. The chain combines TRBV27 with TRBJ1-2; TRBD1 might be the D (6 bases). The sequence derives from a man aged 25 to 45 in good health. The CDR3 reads CASSLLRPRGNYGYTF. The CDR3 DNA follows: TGTGCCAGCAGTTTACTGCGGCCCAGGGGAAACTATGGCTACACCTTC.